This is a list of T cell receptor beta chains from one sample in a study of blood T cell repertoires in COVID-19. Libraries were prepared by immunoSEQ multiplex PCR; TCRdb keeps only in-frame clonotypes and omits some of them. This table has 150,000 to 200,000 clones, 70% to 90% appearing once. The sample taken for sequencing was peripheral blood. These receptors originate from a man younger than 35 with acute or convalescent COVID-19. Both conserved end residues are part of each CDR3. D genes are given only for firm matches. The size field is filled for only some rows; it gives once, few, many or a size class.

TRBD1	NA	TRBV7-9	14	TRBJ1-6	TGTGCCAGCCTAGACAGGGGGAAGAATTCACCCCTCCACTTT	CASLDRGKNSPLHF
TRBD2	NA	TRBV5-8	16	TRBJ2-5	TGTGCCAGCAGCTTATTTCCCCCGCGGGGGGGAGAGACCCAGTACTTC	CASSLFPPRGGETQYF
NA	NA	TRBV9	18	TRBJ1-3	TGTGCCAGCAGCGTAGGTGGGCCGGGGGACTACTCTGGAAACACCATATATTTT	CASSVGGPGDYSGNTIYF
TRBD1	NA	TRBV30	12	TRBJ1-1	TGTGCCTGGAGTGTACAGGGGGTTCAAGCTTTCTTT	CAWSVQGVQAFF
TRBD1	NA	TRBV29-1	13	TRBJ2-5	TGCAGCGTTGACCGACAGGGTTTGGAGACCCAGTACTTC	CSVDRQGLETQYF
NA	once	TRBV6-5	16	TRBJ1-6	TGTGCCAGCAGTTACTCTGGGGGCAGGAGTAATTCACCCCTCCACTTT	CASSYSGGRSNSPLHF
TRBD2	NA	TRBV7-9	18	TRBJ2-1	TGTGCCAGCAGCACGACTAGCGGGGGTCACAGCTCCTACAATGAGCAGTTCTTC	CASSTTSGGHSSYNEQFF
NA	NA	TRBV4-1	14	TRBJ1-1	TGCGCCAGCAGCCAAGTGAAGCTAGGTACTGAAGCTTTCTTT	CASSQVKLGTEAFF
NA	NA	TRBV3-1/TRBV3-2	13	TRBJ2-2	TGTGCCAGCAGCCCCTTATCGTCCGGGGAGCTGTTTTTT	CASSPLSSGELFF
NA	NA	TRBV6-6	15	TRBJ1-3	TGTGCCAGCAGTTACGTGGGGGGGACTGGAAACACCATATATTTT	CASSYVGGTGNTIYF
NA	few	TRBV19	15	TRBJ2-5	TGTGCCAGTAGTACCTCATGGGGTGGAGGAGAGGCCCAGTACTTC	CASSTSWGGGEAQYF
NA	NA	TRBV19	13	TRBJ1-1	TGTGCCAGTAGTATCAGCGGAGAAAATAACGCTTTCTTT	CASSISGENNAFF
NA	NA	TRBV3-1/TRBV3-2	13	TRBJ2-2	TGTGCCAGCAGCCCCTACAGGGTCGGGGAGCTGTTTTTT	CASSPYRVGELFF
TRBD1	NA	TRBV11-2	15	TRBJ2-5	TGTGCCAGCAGCCACACGACAGGGGGTGTTGAGACCCAGTACTTC	CASSHTTGGVETQYF
TRBD1	NA	TRBV29-1	13	TRBJ2-2	TGCAGCGTTGGACAGGGGGCCGGCGGGGAGCTGTTTTTT	CSVGQGAGGELFF
NA	NA	TRBV19	14	TRBJ1-4	TGTGCCAGTAGCAATCCCCAGGGCGGTGAAAAACTGTTTTTT	CASSNPQGGEKLFF